This T cell receptor (beta chain) was found in a study of blood T cells in healthy people across ages. A sample-barcoded 5' primer and a J-beta primer mix were used in a second PCR of about 7 to 12 cycles. TCRdb re-called the 5' RACE reads through MiXCR, storing one row per CDR3 protein. This table holds 590,000 or so distinct CDR3 sequences, 25% to 35% found once. CDR3 length: 15 amino acids. Overall study results and limits: Strong correlation linked observed beta diversity and percent naive T cells.

As regards this clonotype: Its cognate antigen is unknown. This sequence may be a read error, since a much larger clone differs from it by one base.

Input material: blood. The clonotype comes from a woman over 75 in good health. This chain links TRBV12-3 or TRBV12-4 with TRBJ2-7, with D uncertain. The CDR3 bases are TGTGCCAGCAGTTCCGGCTCCCCTCGCTCCTACGGGCAGTACTTC. Its protein product is CASSSGSPRSYGQYF.